This entry lists 10 T cell receptor beta chains sequenced from one sample in a study of cytotoxic CD8 clonotypes in ibrutinib-treated CLL. The repertoire was sequenced with immunoSEQ multiplex PCR; TCRdb's copy has only in-frame clones and lacks some. The data contain about 140,000 clones, about 70% of them singletons. The specimen comprised PBMCs, sampled after 24 months of ibrutinib treatment. The receptor set was obtained from a human donor with chronic lymphocytic leukemia.

This clone has more than one count but fewer than ten. The rearrangement joins TRBV7-9 to TRBJ1-2; D not resolved. Germline CDR1 and CDR2: SEHNR and FQNEAQ (reference sequence). Trimming pared 1 base from V and 8 bases from J, leaving 14 bases between. This CDR3 has 14 amino acids. The CDR3 spells CASSLGRTPLGYTF. CDR3 coding DNA: TGTGCCAGCAGCTTAGGACGCACCCCGCTGGGCTACACCTTC.

The V and J genes are TRBV4-2 and TRBJ2-7; D is undetermined. In germline, CDR1 is LGHNA, CDR2 YNFKEQ. The CDR3 totals 15 residues. V was cut by 0 bases and J by 2 bases, with 11 bases left in between. CDR3 amino acids: CASSQDLGGAYEQYF. In DNA form, the CDR3 reads TGTGCCAGCAGCCAAGATCTGGGCGGAGCCTACGAGCAGTACTTC.

This rearrangement joins TRBV5-1 to TRBJ2-7; no firm D call. The CDR3 totals 14 residues. Between the trimmed V and J ends, which lost 4 bases and 4 bases, there was a span of 15 bases. Germline loops: CDR1 SGHRS, CDR2 YFSETQ. CDR3 in DNA: TGCGCCAGCAGCACTGGTGGCAGTTCTTACGAGCAGTACTTC. Protein sequence: CASSTGGSSYEQYF.

The J gene is TRBJ1-1, the V gene TRBV6-5; D is ambiguous. With 0 bases removed from V and 5 bases from J, the gap between germline ends came to 13 bases. Germline values: CDR1 MNHEY, CDR2 SVGAGI. The CDR3 is made up of 15 amino acids. The CDR3 DNA reads TGTGCCAGCAGTTACTCGGGTCGCCTGGGAACTGAAGCTTTCTTT. As protein: CASSYSGRLGTEAFF.

This clone was recorded only once. The chain has TRBV9 and TRBJ2-1; D might be TRBD2 (6 bases). CDR1 and CDR2 (germline): SGDLS, YYNGEE. The CDR3 is 15 residues long. The V end lost 3 bases, the J end lost 6 bases, and 16 bases lay between the germline ends. The CDR3 protein is CASSGGVAVGNEQFF. CDR3 nucleotides: TGTGCCAGCAGCGGCGGGGTGGCGGTCGGCAATGAGCAGTTCTTC.

The chain employs TRBV12-2 and TRBJ2-1. TRBV12-2 is termed a pseudogene. The CDR3 covers 17 residues. The CDR3 DNA follows: TGTGCAAGTCGCTTATGGTCTGGGAACCTCTCCTACAATGAGCAGTTCTTC. It yields the protein CASRLWSGNLSYNEQFF.

The V gene is TRBV5-3, the J gene TRBJ2-3; perhaps TRBD2 as D (6 bases). TRBV5-3 counts as an open reading frame of uncertain function. Trimming took off 0 bases at V and 3 bases at J, with 11 bases between the two ends. The CDR3 contains 15 residues. As DNA, the CDR3 is TGTGCCAGAAGCTTGGAGGCTCGGGGGACAGATACGCAGTATTTT. It specifies CARSLEARGTDTQYF.

The chain has TRBV5-6 and TRBJ1-5; no clear D. Between the trimmed V and J ends, which lost 4 bases and 4 bases, there was a span of 9 bases. From germline, CDR1 is SGHDT and CDR2 YYEEEE. This CDR3 comprises 13 residues. This CDR3 reads CASSAGRNQPQHF. The CDR3 DNA sequence: TGTGCCAGCAGCGCGGGTAGGAATCAGCCCCAGCATTTT.

This clone was counted only a few times. The rearrangement uses TRBV5-8 and TRBJ1-5; D is unclear. The CDR3 consists of 15 residues. Germline-derived CDR1 and CDR2 are SGHTS and YDEGEE. V was shortened by 0 bases and J by 5 bases, with 12 bases between the two germline ends. Here the CDR3 reads CASSLAGLDHQPQHF. CDR3 sequence (DNA): TGTGCCAGCAGCTTGGCCGGTCTCGACCATCAGCCCCAGCATTTT.

The chain is built from TRBV9 and TRBJ2-3, with TRBD2 matching over 7 bases. CDR3 length: 14 amino acids. The junction had 9 bases not matched to a gene; V was cut back by 2 bases and J by 9 bases. Germline CDR1 reads SGDLS; CDR2 reads YYNGEE. The DNA for the CDR3 is TGTGCCAGCAGCGTCGGGACTACCGAGGGGACGCAGTATTTT. Encoded protein: CASSVGTTEGTQYF.